These 7 T cell receptor beta chains were sequenced from one sample in a study of blood T cells in healthy people across ages. Through a sample-barcoded 5' primer and a J-beta primer mix, a second PCR was run for about 6 to 11 cycles. One entry per CDR3 protein results from TCRdb running MiXCR on the 5' RACE reads. Seen here are about 1.8 million distinct CDR3 sequences, approximately 50% observed once, and the top ten hold 2% to 2.5%. Sequenced material: blood. The receptor set was obtained from a woman between 40 and 50 years old in good health.

This chain joins TRBV5-6 and TRBJ2-5, with D possibly called TRBD1 or TRBD2 (5 bases each). V lost 4 bases to trimming and J lost 5 bases, with 15 bases between them. The CDR3 has 14 residues. Germline values: CDR1 SGHDT, CDR2 YYEEEE. For the CDR3, the DNA is TGTGCCAGCAGCGCCGGGACCAGCGCTGAGACCCAGTACTTC. This translates into CASSAGTSAETQYF.

The rearrangement uses TRBV28 and TRBJ2-7; D gene ambiguous. The DNA end is a closer match to TRBJ2-5, so the J assignment may be wrong. Germline CDR1 reads MDHEN; CDR2 reads SYDVKM. This CDR3 has 15 amino acids. The chain's CDR3 is CASSLSDRILETQYF. DNA for the CDR3: TGTGCCAGCAGTTTGTCTGATAGAATCCTGGAGACCCAGTACTTC.

The V gene is TRBV13, the J gene TRBJ2-4; TRBD2 matches at 9 bases. The assigned J gene may be wrong: the sequence end matches TRBJ2-5 better. CDR3 size: 18 residues. Germline CDR1 and CDR2: PRHDT and FYEKMQ (reference sequence). CDR3 in DNA: TGTGCCAGCAGCTTAGGAACGGTAGCGGGAGCGTCGGGAGAGACCCAGTACTTC. Translated, it gives CASSLGTVAGASGETQYF.

The rearrangement joins TRBV20-1 to TRBJ2-4; D is undetermined. V dropped 3 bases and J dropped 1 base, with 10 bases sitting between them. Germline lookup yields CDR1 DFQATT and CDR2 SNEGSKA (reference sequence). The CDR3 covers 14 residues. The CDR3 loop is CSASDSGAKNIQYF. CDR3 DNA: TGCAGTGCTAGTGATTCAGGTGCCAAAAACATTCAGTACTTC.

This clonotype was counted between two and nine times. V and J are TRBV7-2 and TRBJ2-6, with D possibly matching TRBD2 (5 bases). Germline V gives CDR1 SGHTA, CDR2 FQGNSA. This CDR3 comprises 15 residues. Trimming shortened V by 6 bases and J by 2 bases, and 11 bases separated the two germline ends. DNA for the CDR3: TGTGCCAGCAGGCGCGCGGAGGCTGGGGCCAACGTCCTGACTTTC. Its protein product is CASRRAEAGANVLTF.

The chain couples TRBV11-2 to TRBJ2-5; 7 bases align to TRBD1. The germline V gene has CDR1 SGHAT and CDR2 FQNNGV. J was trimmed by 3 bases and V by 3 bases; bases with no gene match: 4. The CDR3 contains 14 residues. The chain's CDR3 is CASSLPGQKETQYF. The CDR3 DNA reads TGTGCCAGCAGCTTGCCGGGACAGAAAGAGACCCAGTACTTC.

The rearrangement links TRBV3-1 to TRBJ2-4; TRBD1 matches 12 bases. This CDR3 spans 15 amino acids. Losses at the gene ends were 5 bases for V and 7 bases for J; bases not matched to a gene: 6. Germline values: CDR1 LGHDT, CDR2 YNNKEL (reference sequence). The CDR3 protein is CASSGGTGGRNIQYF. In DNA, the CDR3 is TGTGCCAGCAGCGGTGGGACAGGGGGCCGGAACATTCAGTACTTC.